One sample yielded the 9 T cell receptor beta chains listed below, sequenced in a study of cytomegalovirus exposure and HLA in healthy donors. Vbeta (60) and Jbeta (13) primers were used in the PCR. TCRdb's copy holds only in-frame clones and misses some; the assay was immunoSEQ multiplex PCR. This table has 150,000 to 200,000 clones, 10% to 15% appearing once. The sequencing sample was made of PBMCs. The receptors were gathered from a man over 45 in good health and CMV-seropositive.

This chain joins TRBV9 and TRBJ2-7, with D unresolved. This CDR3 region has 13 residues. V was clipped by 0 bases and J by 5 bases, with 9 bases between them. Germline assignment: CDR1 SGDLS and CDR2 YYNGEE. Here the CDR3 DNA reads TGTGCCAGCAGCGTAGGAATTAGCAACGAGCAGTACTTC. It codes for CASSVGISNEQYF.

The V and J genes are TRBV5-5 and TRBJ1-4, with TRBD1 identical over 8 bases. V trimming: 4 bases; J trimming: 7 bases; junction bases outside the gene matches: 12. This CDR3 spans 16 amino acids. The germline gives CDR1 SGHKS, CDR2 YYEKEE (reference sequence). This chain's CDR3 is CASSHRMTGVGEKLFF. The CDR3 DNA follows: TGTGCCAGCAGCCACAGAATGACAGGGGTGGGTGAAAAACTGTTTTTT.

The rearrangement links TRBV18 to TRBJ2-5; TRBD1 agrees at 10 bases. V dropped 4 bases and J dropped 3; count of bases not matched to a gene: 2. The CDR3 is made up of 14 amino acids. Germline CDR1 and CDR2: KGHSH and LQKENI. Written as DNA, the CDR3 is TGTGCCAGCTCACTGGACAGGGGGAAAGAGACCCAGTACTTC. It specifies CASSLDRGKETQYF. The full variable domain, completed using reference TRBV18 and TRBJ2-5, is NAGVMQNPRHLVRRRGQEARLRCSPMKGHSHVYWYRQLPEEGLKFMVYLQKENIIDESGMPKERFSAEFPKEGPSILRIQQVVRGDSAAYFCASSLDRGKETQYFGPGTRLLVL.

This chain uses TRBV5-4 with TRBJ2-3; D is possibly TRBD2 (5 bases). CDR3 length: 16 amino acids. From germline, CDR1 is SGHNT and CDR2 YYREEE (reference sequence). V lost 0 bases to trimming and J lost 2 bases, with 13 bases between them. The CDR3 reads CASSLESGGFTDTQYF. In DNA form, the CDR3 reads TGTGCCAGCAGCTTGGAGAGCGGAGGTTTCACAGATACGCAGTATTTT.

The chain couples TRBV7-2 to TRBJ1-5; D unclear. CDR3 length: 15 residues. V was shortened by 1 base and J by 4 bases, with 11 bases between the two germline ends. Per germline, CDR1 SGHTA and CDR2 FQGNSA. This CDR3 reads CASSLGFTLNQPQHF. CDR3 nucleotide sequence: TGTGCCAGCAGCTTAGGGTTCACCCTAAATCAGCCCCAGCATTTT.

The J gene is TRBJ1-5, the V gene TRBV27; maybe TRBD1 (5 bases). Germline V lookup: CDR1 MNHEY, CDR2 SMNVEV (reference sequence). The CDR3 runs 14 residues. Trimming cost V 2 bases and J 5 bases, with 10 bases left between them. The CDR3 DNA reads TGTGCCAGCAGTTTAGGGTGGGGGGATCAGCCCCAGCATTTT. Translation gives CASSLGWGDQPQHF.

This clone has just a few counts. J is TRBJ1-1 and V is TRBV7-2; D unclear. Germline-derived CDR1 and CDR2 are SGHTA and FQGNSA. This CDR3 is 16 amino acids long. V was clipped by 1 base and J by 6 bases, with 18 bases between them. The CDR3 is CASSLVRSALGAEAFF. In DNA, the CDR3 is TGTGCCAGCAGCTTAGTACGCTCGGCACTCGGGGCTGAAGCTTTCTTT. Filled out from reference TRBV7-2 and TRBJ1-1, the complete variable domain reads GAGVSQSPSNKVTEKGKDVELRCDPISGHTALYWYRQSLGQGLEFLIYFQGNSAPDKSGLPSDRFSAERTGGSVSTLTIQRTQQEDSAVYLCASSLVRSALGAEAFFGQGTRLTVV.

This sequence joins TRBV9 and TRBJ2-1; the D gene is possibly TRBD2 (7 bases). There are 15 residues in the CDR3. The V end was cut by 2 bases, the J end by 7 bases, with 16 bases between. Germline V gene sequence: CDR1 SGDLS, CDR2 YYNGEE. The CDR3: CASSVRGGAGNEQFF. The CDR3 coding sequence is TGTGCCAGCAGCGTGAGAGGGGGGGCCGGGAATGAGCAGTTCTTC.

The CDR3 is CASSPDWGRGRTEAFF. The CDR3 DNA reads TGTGCCAGCTCACCGGATTGGGGCAGGGGAAGAACTGAAGCTTTCTTT. The V gene is TRBV18, the J gene TRBJ1-1; tentative D call: TRBD1 (6 bases). Trimming removed 3 bases from V and 5 bases from J, with 19 bases in between. Germline CDR1 is KGHSH and CDR2 is LQKENI. The CDR3 length is 16 residues.